Sequencing of this TCR beta chain was carried out in a study of control samples from healthy donors and cancer patients. V lost 4 bases to trimming and J lost 4 bases, with 17 bases between them. Per the germline V gene, CDR1 is MNHEY and CDR2 is SMNVEV (reference sequence). This CDR3 contains 17 residues. The table came from immunoSEQ multiplex PCR; TCRdb's copy has only in-frame clones and leaves some out. Among some 150,000 clones, around 94% were seen once, and the ten largest hold about 15%. The chain joins TRBV27 to TRBJ1-6; D is possibly TRBD1 (5 bases). This sequence was found in a man between 60 and 75 years old with colorectal cancer. Sequences were obtained from PBMCs. CDR3 amino acids: CASSSNRQPLYNSPLHF. CDR3 bases: TGTGCCAGCAGTTCGAATAGACAGCCCCTTTATAATTCACCCCTCCACTTT.